This T cell receptor (beta chain) appears in the sequencing data of a study of lymphopenia after photon versus proton radiotherapy. For this clone: Antigen unknown.

The protocol was immunoSEQ multiplex PCR, while the TCRdb copy is restricted to in-frame clones and leaves out a portion. The sample holds around 63,000 clones; around 85% are singletons and the top ten take more than 2%. The germline V gene encodes CDR1 MNHEY and CDR2 SVGAGI. Trimming left V 10 bases short and J 3 bases short, with 14 bases between. The CDR3 runs 13 residues. Study-level findings and limits: After the lymphocyte nadir, photon-treated repertoires showed oligoclonal expansion, especially of CD8+ Temra cells. Authors raise, but do not show, better survival with proton therapy. Larger post-nadir TCR diversity loss correlated inversely with survival in deceased patients.

This sequence joins TRBV6-5 and TRBJ2-3; D not resolved. Source: peripheral blood, taken from a patient treated with photon-based radiotherapy. This TCR was sampled from a man aged 35-49 years with gastric cancer. CDR3 loop: CATQDPGTDTQYF. The CDR3 coding sequence is TGTGCCACCCAGGACCCCGGGACAGATACGCAGTATTTT.